This entry lists 17 T cell receptor beta chains sequenced from one sample in a study of T cell repertoires in cytomegalovirus infection. The antigens these receptors bind are not known. A single record per CDR3 protein comes from TCRdb applying MiXCR to the reads. The profile shows approximately 110,000 distinct CDR3 sequences, 30% of them singletons. The specimen comprised CD8+ T cells from cultured PBMCs, sampled from culture after CMV antigen stimulation. All receptors derive from a human donor in good health (CMV status not recorded). Some clones in this sample may be carry-over from other donors' samples.

At least ten counts were recorded for this clonotype. This chain joins TRBV4-1 and TRBJ1-1, with TRBD1 matching 8 bases. This CDR3 has 15 residues. Germline V gives CDR1 MGHRA, CDR2 YSYEKL. Trimming took 1 base from V and 11 from J; bases not matched to a gene: 12. CDR3 coding DNA: TGCGCCAGCAGCCAAGGGCCCGGGGACAGGATGTGGGCTTTCTTT. Translation: CASSQGPGDRMWAFF.

The sample holds a few counts of this clonotype. The V and J genes are TRBV7-6 and TRBJ2-3; 13 bases are a match to TRBD2. The CDR3 runs to 16 residues. The germline V gene has CDR1 SGHVS and CDR2 FNYEAQ. V shed 4 bases, J shed 6 bases, and the junction held 7 bases outside the gene matches. The CDR3 DNA sequence: TGTGCCAGCAGCTCAAGACTAGCGGGGGGTAGCGATACGCAGTATTTT. It is translated as CASSSRLAGGSDTQYF. The full variable domain, with the rest looked up from reference TRBV7-6 and TRBJ2-3, is GAGVSQSPRYKVTKRGQDVALRCDPISGHVSLYWYRQALGQGPEFLTYFNYEAQQDKSGLPNDRFSAERPEGSISTLTIQRTEQRDSAMYRCASSSRLAGGSDTQYFGPGTRLTVL.

J is TRBJ1-6 and V is TRBV6-5; possible D gene TRBD1, 6 bases. The V and J ends lost 2 bases and 10 bases respectively, with 15 bases between them. Germline V gene sequence: CDR1 MNHEY, CDR2 SVGAGI. CDR3 length: 15 residues. The CDR3 protein is CASSYVLGAGSPLHF. CDR3 bases: TGTGCCAGCAGTTACGTTTTGGGGGCAGGGTCACCCCTCCACTTT.

The chain combines TRBV7-6 with TRBJ2-7; D is unclear. This CDR3 comprises 13 residues. The V end lost 6 bases, the J end lost 2 bases, and 11 bases lay between the germline ends. CDR1 is SGHVS, CDR2 FNYEAQ, per germline. CDR3: CASSQTNAYEQYF. In nucleotides, the CDR3 is TGTGCCAGCAGTCAGACGAACGCCTACGAGCAGTACTTC.

This clonotype was seen just once. No DNA is shown, since the ends of the CDR3 on it are uncertain; the CDR3 is the one TCRdb lists. The gene calls are TRBV11-1 and TRBJ2-7; TRBD1 is taken as the D call from the table, unchecked against the DNA. The germline V gene encodes CDR1 SGHAT and CDR2 FQDESV (reference sequence). The CDR3 is 14 amino acids in total, end residues counted. CDR3 protein: CASSLTGTVFWQYF.

The genes are TRBV6-2 or TRBV6-3 and TRBJ2-3; D is unresolved. V lost 6 bases and J lost 0, with 19 bases in between. The CDR3 has 17 amino acids. Germline V CDR1 and CDR2: MNHEY, SVGEGT. The DNA for the CDR3 is TGTGCCAGCAGCCCCCTAGAGGATAGGCCTAGCACAGATACGCAGTATTTT. Its translation is CASSPLEDRPSTDTQYF.

The chain has TRBV10-3 and TRBJ2-3, with TRBD2 identical over 11 bases. The CDR3 length is 15 residues. The germline V gene has CDR1 ENHRY and CDR2 SYGVKD. V dropped 6 bases and J dropped 4; count of bases not matched to a gene: 6. CDR3 nucleotides: TGTGCCATCAGGGTAGCGGGGGGGCCGCCAGATACGCAGTATTTT. Its protein product is CAIRVAGGPPDTQYF.

This clonotype was counted only a few times. J is TRBJ2-1 and V is TRBV7-9; 15 nucleotides match TRBD2. The germline CDR1 and CDR2 sequences are SEHNR and FQNEAQ (reference sequence). The V gene end was trimmed by 5 bases and the J gene end by 4 bases; junction bases not matched to a gene: 6. The CDR3 spans 17 residues. The DNA for the CDR3 is TGTGCCAGCAGCCGAGGACTAGCGGGGGGGCCTTACAATGAGCAGTTCTTC. Residues: CASSRGLAGGPYNEQFF.

This chain joins TRBV2 and TRBJ1-1; 9 positions match TRBD1. With 2 bases clipped from V and 1 base from J, the junction kept 14 bases outside the gene matches. Germline CDR1 is SNHLY and CDR2 is FYNNEI. The CDR3 runs to 19 residues. CDR3 coding DNA: TGTGCCAGCAGTGAAACATTCCCACAGGGGGCAGCGGGGAACACTGAAGCTTTCTTT. Encoded protein: CASSETFPQGAAGNTEAFF.

The rearrangement joins TRBV11-2 to TRBJ2-7; 9 nucleotides match TRBD1. The V gene end was trimmed by 5 bases and the J gene end by 3 bases; junction bases not matched to a gene: 14. The V gene's germline CDR1 is SGHAT and CDR2 FQNNGV. This CDR3 comprises 17 residues. This CDR3 is CASSPLQTGGRFYEQYF. CDR3 sequence (DNA): TGTGCCAGCAGCCCACTTCAGACAGGGGGAAGATTCTACGAGCAGTACTTC.

This clonotype was seen only a few times. The chain uses TRBV7-2 and TRBJ1-5; 8 bases agree with TRBD1. J gave up 2 bases and V 4 bases, and 10 bases lay outside the gene matches. Looked up from germline, CDR1 is SGHTA and CDR2 is FQGNSA. CDR3 length: 17 residues. CDR3 sequence: CASSSTGDGSGNQPQHF. In DNA, the CDR3 is TGTGCCAGCAGCTCGACAGGGGATGGTAGTGGCAATCAGCCCCAGCATTTT.

Concerning this clonotype itself: The junction and the germline gene differ at one end; a read error may be behind it. The V and J genes are TRBV27 and TRBJ1-2, with D maybe TRBD1 (6 bases). There are 15 residues in the CDR3. The germline V gene encodes CDR1 MNHEY and CDR2 SMNVEV (reference sequence). The CDR3 nucleotides read TGTGCCAGCAGTTTGGGGGGGGCGGCTAATTATGGCTACACCTTC. It translates to CASSLGGAANYGYTF.

This clonotype was seen at least ten times. This sequence joins TRBV6-6 and TRBJ2-7; D is ambiguous. V shed 2 bases and J shed 4 bases, with 15 bases lying between them. Per the germline V gene, CDR1 is MNHNY and CDR2 is SVGAGI (reference sequence). The CDR3 extends over 15 amino acids. The CDR3 reads CASSYEVALGYEQYF. The CDR3 DNA is TGTGCCAGCAGTTACGAGGTGGCTTTGGGTTACGAGCAGTACTTC.

The chain couples TRBV27 to TRBJ2-7; no definite D call. Between the trimmed V and J ends, which lost 3 bases and 0 bases, there was a span of 9 bases. Germline V CDR1 and CDR2: MNHEY, SMNVEV (reference sequence). This CDR3 is 14 amino acids long. CDR3 in DNA: TGTGCCAGCAGTTTCGCTGGGGACTCCTACGAGCAGTACTTC. Amino acids: CASSFAGDSYEQYF.

CDR3 nucleotide sequence: TGTGCCAGCAGCTTCTTAGAAATCGCTGAAGCTTTCTTT. This translates into CASSFLEIAEAFF. The V gene is TRBV7-9, the J gene TRBJ1-1; D not resolved. Germline V CDR1 and CDR2: SEHNR, FQNEAQ (reference sequence). Trimming took 3 bases from V and 6 from J, leaving 11 bases between them. The length of the CDR3 is 13 residues.

The table lists this clonotype with many counts. As DNA, the CDR3 is TGTGCCAGCAGGACAGGGGGCGGGAACACTGAAGCTTTCTTT. Translation: CASRTGGGNTEAFF. The gene calls are TRBV6-1 and TRBJ1-1, with 10 positions matching TRBD1. V trimming: 6 bases; J trimming: 1 base; junction bases outside the gene matches: 2. The germline CDR1 and CDR2 sequences are MNHNS and SASEGT. CDR3 length equals 14 residues.

V usage is TRBV7-9 and J usage is TRBJ1-4; TRBD1 is a possible D gene (5 bases). This CDR3 has 16 amino acids. The V and J ends lost 2 bases and 7 bases respectively, with 17 bases between them. CDR1 SEHNR and CDR2 FQNEAQ come from the germline V gene (reference sequence). The CDR3 loop is CASSLTPGGLGEKLFF. The CDR3 DNA follows: TGTGCCAGCAGCTTAACACCCGGGGGACTGGGTGAAAAACTGTTTTTT.